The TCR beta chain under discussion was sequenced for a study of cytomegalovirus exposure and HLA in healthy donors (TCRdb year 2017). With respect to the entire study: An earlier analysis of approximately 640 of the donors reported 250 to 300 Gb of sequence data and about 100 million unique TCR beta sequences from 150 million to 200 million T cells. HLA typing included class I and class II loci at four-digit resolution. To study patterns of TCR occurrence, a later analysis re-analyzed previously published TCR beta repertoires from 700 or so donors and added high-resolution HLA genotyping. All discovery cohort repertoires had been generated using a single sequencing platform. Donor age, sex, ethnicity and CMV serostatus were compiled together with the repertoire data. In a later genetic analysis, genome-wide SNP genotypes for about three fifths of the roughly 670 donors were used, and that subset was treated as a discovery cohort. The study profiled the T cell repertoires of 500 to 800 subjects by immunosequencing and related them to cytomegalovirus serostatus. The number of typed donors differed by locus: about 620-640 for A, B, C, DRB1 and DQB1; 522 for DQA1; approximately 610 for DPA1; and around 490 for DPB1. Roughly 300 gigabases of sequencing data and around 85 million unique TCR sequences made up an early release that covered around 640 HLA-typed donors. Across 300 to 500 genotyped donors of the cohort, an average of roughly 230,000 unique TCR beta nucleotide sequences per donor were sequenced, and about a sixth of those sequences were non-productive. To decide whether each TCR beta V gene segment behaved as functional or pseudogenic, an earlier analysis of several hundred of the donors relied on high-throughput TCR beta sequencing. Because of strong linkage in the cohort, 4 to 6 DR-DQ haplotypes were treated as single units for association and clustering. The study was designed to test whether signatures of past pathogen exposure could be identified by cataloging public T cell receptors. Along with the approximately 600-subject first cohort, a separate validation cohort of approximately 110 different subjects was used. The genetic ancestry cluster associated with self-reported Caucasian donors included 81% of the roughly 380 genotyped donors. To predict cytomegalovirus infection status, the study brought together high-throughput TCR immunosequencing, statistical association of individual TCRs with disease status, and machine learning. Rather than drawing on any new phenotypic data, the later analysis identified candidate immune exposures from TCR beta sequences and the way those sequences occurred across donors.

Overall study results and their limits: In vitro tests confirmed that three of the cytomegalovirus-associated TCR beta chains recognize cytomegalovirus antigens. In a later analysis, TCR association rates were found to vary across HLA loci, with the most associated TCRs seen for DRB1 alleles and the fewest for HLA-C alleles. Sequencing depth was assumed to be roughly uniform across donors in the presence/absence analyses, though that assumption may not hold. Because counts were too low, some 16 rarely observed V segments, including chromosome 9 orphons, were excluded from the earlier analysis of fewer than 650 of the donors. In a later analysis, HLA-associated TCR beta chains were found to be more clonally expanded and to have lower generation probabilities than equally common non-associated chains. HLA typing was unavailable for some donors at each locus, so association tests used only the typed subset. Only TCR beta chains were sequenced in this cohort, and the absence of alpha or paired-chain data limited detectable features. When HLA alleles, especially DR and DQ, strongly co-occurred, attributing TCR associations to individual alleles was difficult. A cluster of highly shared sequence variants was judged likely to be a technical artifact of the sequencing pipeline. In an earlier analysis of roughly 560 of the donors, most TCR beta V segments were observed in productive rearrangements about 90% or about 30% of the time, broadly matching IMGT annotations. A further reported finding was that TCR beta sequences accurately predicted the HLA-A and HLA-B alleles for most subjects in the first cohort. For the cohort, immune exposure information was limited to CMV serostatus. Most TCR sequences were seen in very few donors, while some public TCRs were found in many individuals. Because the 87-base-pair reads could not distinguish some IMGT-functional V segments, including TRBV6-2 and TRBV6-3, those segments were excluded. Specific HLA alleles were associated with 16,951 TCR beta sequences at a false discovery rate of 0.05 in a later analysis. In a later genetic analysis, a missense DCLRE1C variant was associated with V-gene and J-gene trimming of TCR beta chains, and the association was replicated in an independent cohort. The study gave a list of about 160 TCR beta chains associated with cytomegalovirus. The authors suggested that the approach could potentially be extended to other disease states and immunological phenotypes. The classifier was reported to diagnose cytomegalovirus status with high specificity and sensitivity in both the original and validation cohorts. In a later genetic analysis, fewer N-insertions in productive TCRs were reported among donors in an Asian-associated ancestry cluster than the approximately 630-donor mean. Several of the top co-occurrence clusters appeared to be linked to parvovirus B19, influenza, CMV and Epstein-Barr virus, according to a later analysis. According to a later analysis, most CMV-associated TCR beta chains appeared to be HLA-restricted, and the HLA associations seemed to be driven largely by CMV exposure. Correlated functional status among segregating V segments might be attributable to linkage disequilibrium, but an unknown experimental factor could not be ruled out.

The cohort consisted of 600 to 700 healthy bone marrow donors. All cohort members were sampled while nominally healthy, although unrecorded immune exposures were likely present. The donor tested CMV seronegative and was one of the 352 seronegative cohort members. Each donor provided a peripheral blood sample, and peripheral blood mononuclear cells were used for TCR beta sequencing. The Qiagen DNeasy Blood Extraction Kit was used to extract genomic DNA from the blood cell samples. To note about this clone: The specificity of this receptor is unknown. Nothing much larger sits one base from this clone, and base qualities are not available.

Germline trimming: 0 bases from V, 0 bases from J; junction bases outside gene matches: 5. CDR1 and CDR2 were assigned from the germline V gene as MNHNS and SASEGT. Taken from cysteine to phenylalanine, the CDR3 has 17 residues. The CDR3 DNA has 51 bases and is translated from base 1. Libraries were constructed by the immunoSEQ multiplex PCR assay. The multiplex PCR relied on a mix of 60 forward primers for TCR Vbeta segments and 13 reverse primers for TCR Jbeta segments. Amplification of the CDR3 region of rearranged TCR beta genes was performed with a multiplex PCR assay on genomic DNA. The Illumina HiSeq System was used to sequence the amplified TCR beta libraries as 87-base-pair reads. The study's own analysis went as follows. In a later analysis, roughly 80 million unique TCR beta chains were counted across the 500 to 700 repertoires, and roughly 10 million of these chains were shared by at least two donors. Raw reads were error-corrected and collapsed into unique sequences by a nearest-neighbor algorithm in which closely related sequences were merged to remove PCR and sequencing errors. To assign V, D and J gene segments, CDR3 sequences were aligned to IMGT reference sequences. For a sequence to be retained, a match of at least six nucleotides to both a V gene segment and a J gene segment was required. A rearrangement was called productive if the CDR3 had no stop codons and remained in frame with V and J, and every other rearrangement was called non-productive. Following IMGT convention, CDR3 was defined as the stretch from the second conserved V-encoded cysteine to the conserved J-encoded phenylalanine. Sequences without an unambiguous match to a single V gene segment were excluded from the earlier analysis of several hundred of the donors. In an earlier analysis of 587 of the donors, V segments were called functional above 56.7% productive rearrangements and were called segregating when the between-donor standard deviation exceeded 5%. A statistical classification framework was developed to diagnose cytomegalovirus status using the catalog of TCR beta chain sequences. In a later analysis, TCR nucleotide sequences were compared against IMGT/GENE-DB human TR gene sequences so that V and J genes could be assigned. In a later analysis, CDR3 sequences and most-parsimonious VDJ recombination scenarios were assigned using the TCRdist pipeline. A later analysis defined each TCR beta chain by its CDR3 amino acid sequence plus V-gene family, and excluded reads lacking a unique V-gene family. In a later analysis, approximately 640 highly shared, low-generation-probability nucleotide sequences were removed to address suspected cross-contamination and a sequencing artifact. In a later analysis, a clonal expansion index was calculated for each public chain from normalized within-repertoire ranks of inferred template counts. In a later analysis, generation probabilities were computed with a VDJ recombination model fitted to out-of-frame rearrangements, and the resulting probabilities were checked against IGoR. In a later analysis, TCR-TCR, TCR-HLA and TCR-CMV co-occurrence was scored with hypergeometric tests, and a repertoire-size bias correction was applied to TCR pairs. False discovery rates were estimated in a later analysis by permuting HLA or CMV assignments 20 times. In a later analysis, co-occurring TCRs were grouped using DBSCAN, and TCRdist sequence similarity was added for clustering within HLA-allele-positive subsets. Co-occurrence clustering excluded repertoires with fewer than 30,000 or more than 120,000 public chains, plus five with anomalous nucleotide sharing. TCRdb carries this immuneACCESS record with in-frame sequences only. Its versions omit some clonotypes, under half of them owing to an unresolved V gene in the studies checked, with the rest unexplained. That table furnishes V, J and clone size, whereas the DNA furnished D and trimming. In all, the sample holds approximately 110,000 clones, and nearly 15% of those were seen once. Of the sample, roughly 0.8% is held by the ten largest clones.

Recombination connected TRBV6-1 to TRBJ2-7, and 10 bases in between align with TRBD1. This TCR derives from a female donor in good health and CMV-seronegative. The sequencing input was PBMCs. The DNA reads TGTGCCAGCAGTGAAGCCCGGACAGGGGGTGTCTCCTACGAGCAGTACTTC. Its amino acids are CASSEARTGGVSYEQYF.